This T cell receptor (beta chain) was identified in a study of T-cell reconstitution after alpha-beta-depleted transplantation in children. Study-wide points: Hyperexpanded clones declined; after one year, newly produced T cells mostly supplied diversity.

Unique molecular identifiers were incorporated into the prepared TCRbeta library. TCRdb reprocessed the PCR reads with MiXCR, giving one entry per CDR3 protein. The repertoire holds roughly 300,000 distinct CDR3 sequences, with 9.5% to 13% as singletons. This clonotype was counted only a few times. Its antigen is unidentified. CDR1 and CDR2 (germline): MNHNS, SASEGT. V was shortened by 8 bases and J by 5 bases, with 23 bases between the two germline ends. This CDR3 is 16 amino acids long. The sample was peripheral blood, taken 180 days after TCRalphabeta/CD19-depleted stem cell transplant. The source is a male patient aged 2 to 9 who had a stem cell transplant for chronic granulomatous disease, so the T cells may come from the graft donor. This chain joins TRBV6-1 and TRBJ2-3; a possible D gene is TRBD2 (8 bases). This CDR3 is CASGSGGTQGRDTQYF. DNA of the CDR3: TGTGCCAGCGGAAGCGGGGGCACACAGGGGCGAGATACGCAGTATTTT.